This TCR beta chain came from a study of cytomegalovirus exposure and HLA in healthy donors. Regarding the study as a whole: Certain sequence variants were highly shared and formed a cluster, and this cluster was likely a sequencing artifact. A list of roughly 180 TCR beta chains associated with cytomegalovirus was given.

Amplification used 60 Vbeta primers and 13 Jbeta primers. The table came from immunoSEQ multiplex PCR; TCRdb's copy has only in-frame clones and leaves some out. The sample contains 100,000 to 150,000 clones, roughly 66% of which appear only once. The germline CDR1 and CDR2 sequences are GTSNPN and SVGIG (reference sequence). The CDR3 is 13 amino acids. With V trimmed by 1 base and J by 9 bases, 4 bases remained unmatched. Comments on this clone: Its antigen is unknown.

V is TRBV30 and J is TRBJ2-2, with 8 bases aligning to TRBD2. Sequencing used PBMCs. The sequence was collected from a man in his sixties in good health and CMV-seropositive. The CDR3 sequence is CAWSDGGARELFF. The CDR3 region has the DNA TGTGCCTGGAGTGACGGGGGGGCCAGGGAGCTGTTTTTT.